This TCR beta chain was captured in a study of blood T cell repertoires in COVID-19. Clones were read by immunoSEQ multiplex PCR, and TCRdb kept only the in-frame ones, dropping some. The data contain around 200,000 clones, about four fifths of them singletons. This CDR3 has 13 amino acids. Trimming stripped 1 base from V and 9 bases from J, with 10 bases between. The V gene's germline CDR1 is LNHDA and CDR2 SQIVND (reference sequence). The rearrangement joins TRBV19 to TRBJ2-1, with TRBD2 as a possible D gene (5 bases). Specimen: peripheral blood. The clonotype comes from a woman between 40 and 55 years old with active or convalescent COVID-19. The CDR3 sequence is CASSIVLGSEQFF. In nucleotides, the CDR3 is TGTGCCAGTAGTATAGTGCTAGGGAGTGAGCAGTTCTTC. The full variable domain, completed using reference TRBV19 and TRBJ2-1, is DGGITQSPKYLFRKEGQNVTLSCEQNLNHDAMYWYRQDPGQGLRLIYYSQIVNDFQKGDIAEGYSVSREKKESFPLTVTSAQKNPTAFYLCASSIVLGSEQFFGPGTRLTVL.